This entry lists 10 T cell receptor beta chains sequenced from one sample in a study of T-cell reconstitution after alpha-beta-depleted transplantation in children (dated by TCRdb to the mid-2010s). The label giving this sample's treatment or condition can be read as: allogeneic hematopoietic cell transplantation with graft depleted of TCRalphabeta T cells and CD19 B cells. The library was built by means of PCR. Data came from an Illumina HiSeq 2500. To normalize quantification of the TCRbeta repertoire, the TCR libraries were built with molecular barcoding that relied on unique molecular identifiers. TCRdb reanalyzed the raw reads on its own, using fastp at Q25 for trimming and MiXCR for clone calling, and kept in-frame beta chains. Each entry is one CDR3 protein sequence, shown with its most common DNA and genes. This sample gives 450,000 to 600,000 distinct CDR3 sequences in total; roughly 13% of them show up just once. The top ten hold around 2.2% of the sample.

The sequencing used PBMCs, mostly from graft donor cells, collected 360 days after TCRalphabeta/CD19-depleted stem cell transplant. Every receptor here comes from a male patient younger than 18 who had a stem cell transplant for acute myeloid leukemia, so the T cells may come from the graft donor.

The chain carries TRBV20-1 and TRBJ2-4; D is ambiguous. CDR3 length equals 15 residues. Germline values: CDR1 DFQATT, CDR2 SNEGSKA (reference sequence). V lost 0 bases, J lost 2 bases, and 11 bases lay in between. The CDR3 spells CSARDVTSTKNIQYF. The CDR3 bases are TGCAGTGCTAGAGATGTCACATCAACCAAAAACATTCAGTACTTC.

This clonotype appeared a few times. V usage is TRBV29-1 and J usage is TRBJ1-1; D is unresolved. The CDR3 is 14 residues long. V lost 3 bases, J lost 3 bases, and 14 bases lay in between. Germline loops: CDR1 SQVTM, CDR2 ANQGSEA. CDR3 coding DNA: TGCAGCGTTGATAATGGGATCGCGGACACTGAAGCTTTCTTT. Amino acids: CSVDNGIADTEAFF.

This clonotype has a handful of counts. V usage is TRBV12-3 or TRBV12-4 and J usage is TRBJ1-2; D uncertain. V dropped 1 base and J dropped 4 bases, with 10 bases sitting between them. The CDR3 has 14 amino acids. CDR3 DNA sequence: TGTGCCAGCAGTTTAGGCAGACTCAGCTATGGCTACACCTTC. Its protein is CASSLGRLSYGYTF.

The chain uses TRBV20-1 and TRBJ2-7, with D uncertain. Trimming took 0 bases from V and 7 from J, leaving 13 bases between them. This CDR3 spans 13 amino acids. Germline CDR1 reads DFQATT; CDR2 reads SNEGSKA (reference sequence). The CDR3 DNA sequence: TGCAGTGCTAGAGATCGCTTCCGCTGGGAGCAGTACTTC. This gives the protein CSARDRFRWEQYF.

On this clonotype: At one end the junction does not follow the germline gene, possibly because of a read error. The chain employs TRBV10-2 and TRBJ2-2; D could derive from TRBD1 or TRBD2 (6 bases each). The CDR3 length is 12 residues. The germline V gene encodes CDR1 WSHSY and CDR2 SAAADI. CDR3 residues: CAIIQGGGELFF. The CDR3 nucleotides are TGCGCCATCATACAGGGAGGCGGGGAGCTTTTTTTT.

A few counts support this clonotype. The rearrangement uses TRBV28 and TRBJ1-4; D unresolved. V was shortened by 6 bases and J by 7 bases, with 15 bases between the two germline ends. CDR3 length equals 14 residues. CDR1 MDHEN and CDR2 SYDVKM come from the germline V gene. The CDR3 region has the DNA TGTGCCAGCAGGCCCCTCGAGGGAGGTGAAAAACTGTTTTTT. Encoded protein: CASRPLEGGEKLFF.

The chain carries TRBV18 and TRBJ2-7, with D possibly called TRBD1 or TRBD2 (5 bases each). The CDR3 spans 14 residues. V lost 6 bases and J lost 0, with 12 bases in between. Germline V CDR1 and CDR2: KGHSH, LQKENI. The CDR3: CASSKGTASYEQYF. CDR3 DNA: TGTGCCAGCTCGAAAGGGACGGCCTCCTACGAGCAGTACTTC.

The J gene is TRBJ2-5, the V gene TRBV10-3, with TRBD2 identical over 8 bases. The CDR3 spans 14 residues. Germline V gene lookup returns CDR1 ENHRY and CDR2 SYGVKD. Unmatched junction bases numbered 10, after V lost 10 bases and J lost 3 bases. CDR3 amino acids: CATRPGLAKETQYF. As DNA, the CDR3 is TGTGCCACCCGACCCGGACTAGCAAAAGAGACCCAGTACTTC.

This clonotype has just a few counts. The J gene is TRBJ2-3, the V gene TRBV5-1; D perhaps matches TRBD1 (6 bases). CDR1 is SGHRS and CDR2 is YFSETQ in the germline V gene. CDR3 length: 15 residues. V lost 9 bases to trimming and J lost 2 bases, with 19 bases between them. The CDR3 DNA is TGCGCCACCCAATCTTGGATGGGGGCCACAGATACGCAGTATTTT. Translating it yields CATQSWMGATDTQYF.

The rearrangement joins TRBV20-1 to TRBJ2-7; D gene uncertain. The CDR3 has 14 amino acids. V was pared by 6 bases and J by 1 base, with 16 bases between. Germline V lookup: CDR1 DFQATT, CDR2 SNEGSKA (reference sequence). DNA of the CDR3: TGCAGTGCCAGTTGGCGGTTGACGTCCTACGAGCAGTACTTC. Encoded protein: CSASWRLTSYEQYF.